This T cell receptor (beta chain) was retrieved from a study of technical replicates of blood from a few donors. TCRdb's copy holds only in-frame clones and misses some; the assay was immunoSEQ multiplex PCR. The sample lists 45,000 to 60,000 clones; 90% to 96% were seen once. CDR3 length: 17 amino acids. Trimming left V 5 bases short and J 0 bases short, with 19 bases between. In germline, CDR1 is MDHEN, CDR2 SYDVKM. The J gene is TRBJ1-2, the V gene TRBV28, with TRBD1 as a possible D gene (6 bases). This clonotype was obtained from a human donor in good health. Sequenced sample: T cells isolated from PBMCs. The CDR3 nucleotides are TGTGCCAGCAGTCCCTCAGGGGCAGGGCTTCCTAACTATGGCTACACCTTC. This encodes CASSPSGAGLPNYGYTF.